This T cell receptor beta chain comes out of a study of cytotoxic CD8 clonotypes in ibrutinib-treated CLL. A remark on this clone: Its target is unknown.

TCRdb's table, derived via immunoSEQ multiplex PCR, lists solely in-frame clones and lacks some. The sample contains over 70,000 clones, roughly three quarters of which appear only once. Study-wide points: Among the clonotypes, public ones were uncommon and contracted or held stable on treatment.

Genomic DNA (roughly 1.9 micrograms) was obtained from cryopreserved PBMCs for construction of TCR beta libraries. This clonotype was obtained from a human donor with chronic lymphocytic leukemia. The sample consisted of PBMCs, taken after 12 months of ibrutinib treatment.

The CDR3 DNA sequence: TGCGCCAGCAGCTTGGGGGGACAGGGAAACACCATATATTTT. This encodes CASSLGGQGNTIYF. The genes are TRBV5-1 and TRBJ1-3; 7 nucleotides match TRBD1. Germline V gene sequence: CDR1 SGHRS, CDR2 YFSETQ. The CDR3 extends over 14 amino acids. V lost 0 bases, J lost 4 bases, and 1 base stayed unmatched.